This T cell receptor (beta chain) was sequenced during a study of blood T cell repertoires in COVID-19. V lost 6 bases and J lost 1; bases outside the gene matches: 7. The CDR3 runs 15 residues. In germline, CDR1 is MNHEY, CDR2 SVGAGI. This clone was seen a handful of times. Original processing methods: It was from reference gene primer amplification that nucleated cell counts were estimated. Profiled with immunoSEQ multiplex PCR; TCRdb holds only in-frame clones, not every one. The V and J calls and clone size are taken from that table; D and trimming were inferred from the DNA. Of approximately 210,000 clones in the sample, approximately 80% are singletons; the top ten hold about 4.5%.

The source of this sequence is a man younger than 45 with acute COVID-19. The chain carries TRBV6-5 and TRBJ1-1, with 8 bases lining up with TRBD1. The sequencing sample was made of PBMCs or T cells enriched from blood (not recorded which). CDR3 DNA sequence: TGTGCCAGCAGCCGTCCCGGGACAGGGAACACTGAAGCTTTCTTT. Protein: CASSRPGTGNTEAFF.